The next 29 T cell receptor beta chains were all read from a single sample in a study of cytomegalovirus exposure and HLA in healthy donors. In the PCR, 60 Vbeta and 13 Jbeta primers were used. The assay was immunoSEQ multiplex PCR, and TCRdb's table has in-frame clones only and misses some. The table shows around 300,000 clones, with around 90% occurring only once. The specimen sequenced was PBMCs. These receptors came from a woman aged 18-35 years in good health and CMV-seronegative.

The V and J genes are TRBV21-1 and TRBJ2-1; the table gives TRBD1 as D, unverified against the DNA. TRBV21-1 is a pseudogene. The length of the CDR3 is 16 residues. This CDR3 reads CASLNRIGAAYNEQFF. CDR3 DNA sequence: TGTGCCAGCCTAAACCGGATAGGGGCCGCTTACAATGAGCAGTTCTTC.

The genes are TRBV30 and TRBJ2-7; 8 bases are a match to TRBD1. Looked up from germline, CDR1 is GTSNPN and CDR2 is SVGIG (reference sequence). The CDR3 consists of 12 residues. V was pared by 1 base and J by 7 bases, with 3 bases of the junction left unmatched. The CDR3 nucleotides read TGTGCCTGGAGTGAGAACAGGGGGGAGCAGTACTTC. This encodes CAWSENRGEQYF. Based on the CDR3 plus reference TRBV30 and TRBJ2-7, the full variable domain is SQTIHQWPATLVQPVGSPLSLECTVEGTSNPNLYWYRQAAGRGLQLLFYSVGIGQISSEVPQNLSASRPQDRQFILSSKKLLLSDSGFYLCAWSENRGEQYFGPGTRLTVT.

This sequence joins TRBV23-1 and TRBJ1-5; no clear D. TRBV23-1 has ORF status, its function being uncertain. The CDR3 contains 15 residues. Deletions cut 3 bases from V and 0 bases from J, with 9 bases between. DNA for the CDR3: TGCGCCAGCAGTCAGTCAGAATCTAGCAATCAGCCCCAGCATTTT. As protein: CASSQSESSNQPQHF.

This chain connects TRBV6-5 to TRBJ2-2, with D tentatively TRBD2 (6 bases). The CDR3 spans 16 residues. Germline V gene sequence: CDR1 MNHEY, CDR2 SVGAGI. The ends were cut back, 2 bases at V and 1 base at J, with 11 bases in the middle. DNA of the CDR3: TGTGCCAGCAGTTACGGCAGCGGGCTGAACACCGGGGAGCTGTTTTTT. As protein: CASSYGSGLNTGELFF.

The chain carries TRBV5-4 and TRBJ1-1; D perhaps matches TRBD1 (6 bases). CDR3 length: 14 amino acids. From germline, CDR1 is SGHNT and CDR2 YYREEE (reference sequence). Trimming took 4 bases from V and 7 from J, leaving 17 bases between them. This chain's CDR3 is CASSVGTGSGEAFF. CDR3 DNA: TGTGCCAGCAGCGTAGGTACAGGGTCCGGTGAAGCTTTCTTT.

The count of this clone is one. The rearrangement joins TRBV5-5 to TRBJ2-7, with TRBD2 matching 11 bases. This CDR3 is 14 amino acids long. The germline V gene has CDR1 SGHKS and CDR2 YYEKEE (reference sequence). The trim removed 6 bases at V and 1 base at J, leaving 3 bases unmatched. The CDR3 region is CASTVAGGSYEQYF. CDR3 nucleotide sequence: TGTGCCAGCACGGTAGCGGGGGGGTCCTACGAGCAGTACTTC.

The chain employs TRBV6-1 and TRBJ2-1, with 10 bases that match TRBD2. This CDR3 contains 19 residues. CDR1 and CDR2 from the germline V gene are MNHNS and SASEGT. After removal of 0 bases from V and 4 bases from J, the junction contained 12 bases not matched to a gene. The chain's CDR3 is CASSEAQRGGVGPYNEQFF. Written as DNA, the CDR3 is TGTGCCAGCAGTGAAGCGCAGCGGGGGGGCGTCGGGCCTTACAATGAGCAGTTCTTC.

The chain combines TRBV19 with TRBJ2-1; TRBD1 agrees at 8 bases. The CDR3 loop spans 17 amino acids. Germline V gene lookup returns CDR1 LNHDA and CDR2 SQIVND (reference sequence). The V segment lost 1 base and the J segment 2 bases; nucleotides outside the gene matches: 7. CDR3 residues: CASSIAADRAPYNEQFF. DNA of the CDR3: TGTGCCAGTAGTATAGCGGCGGACAGGGCACCCTACAATGAGCAGTTCTTC.

The rearrangement joins TRBV6-5 to TRBJ2-7; 8 bases fit TRBD2. Germline assignment: CDR1 MNHEY and CDR2 SVGAGI. V lost 4 bases to trimming and J lost 9 bases; unmatched junction nucleotides: 8. There are 13 residues in the CDR3. For the CDR3, the DNA is TGTGCCAGCAGTTCCGGGACTCTAGCGGGGCAGTACTTC. Translating it yields CASSSGTLAGQYF.

The chain employs TRBV30 and TRBJ1-2; no firm D call. CDR1 and CDR2 from the germline V gene are GTSNPN and SVGIG (reference sequence). The CDR3 is made up of 13 amino acids. Trimming removed 3 bases from V and 5 bases from J, with 13 bases in between. This CDR3 is CAWSSRRGYGYTF. The CDR3 DNA is TGTGCCTGGAGCTCAAGGCGGGGATATGGCTACACCTTC. Using reference TRBV30 and TRBJ1-2 for the parts outside the CDR3, the full variable domain is SQTIHQWPATLVQPVGSPLSLECTVEGTSNPNLYWYRQAAGRGLQLLFYSVGIGQISSEVPQNLSASRPQDRQFILSSKKLLLSDSGFYLCAWSSRRGYGYTFGSGTRLTVV.

The table lists this clone with a few counts. This chain connects TRBV5-4 to TRBJ1-1; TRBD1 agrees at 8 bases. The CDR3 has 15 residues. CDR1 is SGHNT, CDR2 YYREEE, per germline (reference sequence). With 5 bases clipped from V and 5 bases from J, the junction kept 11 bases outside the gene matches. The CDR3 DNA reads as TGTGCCAGCAGTACTGACAGGGGTCGTGGAACTGAAGCTTTCTTT. The encoded protein is CASSTDRGRGTEAFF.

The gene calls are TRBV4-2 and TRBJ2-3; D might be TRBD2 (6 bases). This CDR3 is built from 16 residues. Deletions cut 4 bases from V and 1 base from J, with 15 bases between. CDR1 is LGHNA, CDR2 YNFKEQ, per germline. CDR3 sequence: CASSPNWSSGTDTQYF. The CDR3 DNA follows: TGTGCCAGCAGCCCTAATTGGTCTAGCGGCACAGATACGCAGTATTTT.

The chain links TRBV29-1 to TRBJ1-1; unclear D gene. The CDR3 loop spans 11 amino acids. The V gene lost 5 bases and the J gene lost 1 base, with 5 bases spanning the gap. Germline V lookup: CDR1 SQVTM, CDR2 ANQGSEA. As DNA, the CDR3 is TGCAGCGTTCGGGAGAACACTGAAGCTTTCTTT. Its translation: CSVRENTEAFF.

The genes are TRBV15 and TRBJ1-1, with D possibly TRBD1 on 6 matching bases. V dropped 4 bases and J dropped 1 base, with 10 bases sitting between them. The CDR3 is made up of 14 amino acids. The germline CDR1 and CDR2 sequences are LNHNV and YYDKDF (reference sequence). CDR3: CATSKSTGNTEAFF. CDR3 nucleotides: TGTGCCACCAGCAAATCGACAGGGAACACTGAAGCTTTCTTT.

The V gene is TRBV25-1, the J gene TRBJ1-6, with 7 bases that match TRBD1. CDR1 and CDR2 (germline): MGHDK, SYGVNS. Unmatched junction bases numbered 10, after V lost 6 bases and J lost 5 bases. CDR3 length: 16 amino acids. The CDR3 protein is CASRTGTVGNNSPLHF. Here the CDR3 DNA reads TGTGCCAGCAGAACCGGGACAGTCGGTAATAATTCACCCCTCCACTTT.

The chain is built from TRBV10-2 and TRBJ2-7, with 10 bases lining up with TRBD2. Per germline, CDR1 WSHSY and CDR2 SAAADI. The CDR3 consists of 15 residues. V dropped 2 bases and J dropped 5; count of bases not matched to a gene: 6. The CDR3 region is CASSELSGGAHEQYF. The DNA of the CDR3 is TGCGCCAGCAGTGAGCTAAGCGGGGGGGCCCACGAGCAGTACTTC.

The rearrangement links TRBV6-5 to TRBJ2-7, with 7 bases identical to TRBD1. Germline lookup yields CDR1 MNHEY and CDR2 SVGAGI. J was trimmed by 4 bases and V by 6 bases; bases with no gene match: 9. This CDR3 region has 14 residues. Here the CDR3 DNA reads TGTGCCAGCAGCCCCCGACAGGGCCGATACGAGCAGTACTTC. Its protein is CASSPRQGRYEQYF.

The chain uses TRBV6-1 and TRBJ2-7; 9 bases map to TRBD2. V lost 4 bases to trimming and J lost 3 bases; unmatched junction nucleotides: 4. Germline V gene sequence: CDR1 MNHNS, CDR2 SASEGT. The CDR3 extends over 14 amino acids. CDR3: CASSVERGDYEQYF. The CDR3 DNA reads as TGTGCCAGCAGTGTTGAGCGGGGGGACTACGAGCAGTACTTC.

The chain employs TRBV2 and TRBJ2-3; D not certain. V lost 6 bases and J lost 5, with 9 bases in between. The CDR3 runs 12 residues. The germline gives CDR1 SNHLY, CDR2 FYNNEI. The CDR3 reads CASRADVDTQYF. The CDR3 DNA follows: TGTGCCAGCAGGGCGGATGTAGATACGCAGTATTTT.

The chain recombines TRBV13 with TRBJ2-7; the D is unclear. V was clipped by 4 bases and J by 7 bases, with 11 bases between them. This CDR3 spans 12 amino acids. Per germline, CDR1 PRHDT and CDR2 FYEKMQ (reference sequence). The CDR3 DNA reads as TGTGCCAGCAGCTACGAATCGACAGAGCAGTACTTC. It encodes CASSYESTEQYF.

This chain joins TRBV7-3 and TRBJ2-1, with D perhaps TRBD2 (7 bases). CDR1 is SGHTA, CDR2 FQGTGA, per germline. V was trimmed by 5 bases and J by 6 bases, leaving 14 bases between them. The CDR3 covers 14 residues. Written as DNA, the CDR3 is TGTGCCAGCAGCCTTGGGGGGGCCCCCAATGAGCAGTTCTTC. Protein sequence: CASSLGGAPNEQFF.

The rearrangement uses TRBV6-1 and TRBJ2-4; the match to TRBD2 covers 7 bases. Trimming took 3 bases from V and 3 from J; bases not matched to a gene: 8. Germline V gives CDR1 MNHNS, CDR2 SASEGT. The CDR3 contains 16 residues. The CDR3 region is CASSETGGFGKNIQYF. Written as DNA, the CDR3 is TGTGCCAGCAGTGAGACCGGGGGGTTTGGCAAAAACATTCAGTACTTC.

This sequence joins TRBV10-2 and TRBJ2-2, with a weak D call TRBD2 (6 bases). Per germline, CDR1 WSHSY and CDR2 SAAADI. V was clipped by 4 bases and J by 0 bases, with 18 bases between them. The CDR3 extends over 18 amino acids. CDR3: CASSALFGGPSNTGELFF. CDR3 sequence (DNA): TGCGCCAGCAGTGCTCTCTTCGGGGGACCTTCGAACACCGGGGAGCTGTTTTTT.

This chain links TRBV7-8 with TRBJ2-5; 7 nucleotides align to TRBD1. V lost 5 bases and J lost 3; bases outside the gene matches: 9. CDR3 length: 15 amino acids. CDR1 and CDR2 (germline): SGHVS, FQNEAQ. The CDR3 loop reads CASSPPGQPEETQYF. CDR3 coding DNA: TGTGCCAGCAGCCCACCGGGACAGCCTGAAGAGACCCAGTACTTC.

The CDR3, as DNA: TGTGCCAGCAGCTTAGCGACCTTCGGGACAGGGAGGTACGAGCAGTACTTC. It yields the protein CASSLATFGTGRYEQYF. The chain recombines TRBV7-9 with TRBJ2-7; 9 bases align to TRBD1. V lost 0 bases to trimming and J lost 4 bases; unmatched junction nucleotides: 10. The CDR3 loop spans 17 amino acids. CDR1 and CDR2 from the germline V gene are SEHNR and FQNEAQ (reference sequence).

This clone was found a few times. The chain joins TRBV4-1 to TRBJ2-3; TRBD2 might be the D (6 bases). V was clipped by 3 bases and J by 10 bases, with 20 bases between them. CDR1 and CDR2 from the germline V gene are MGHRA and YSYEKL. The CDR3 extends over 15 amino acids. The CDR3 region is CASSQETGLPGAQYF. For the CDR3, the DNA is TGCGCCAGCAGCCAGGAGACGGGACTCCCCGGGGCGCAGTATTTT.

The chain employs TRBV6-4 and TRBJ2-5; 8 bases fit TRBD2. Unmatched junction bases numbered 5, after V lost 3 bases and J lost 2 bases. This CDR3 comprises 15 residues. Germline CDR1 and CDR2: MRHNA and SNTAGT. CDR3 sequence: CASSERGDPQETQYF. The DNA for the CDR3 is TGTGCCAGCAGTGAGCGGGGGGACCCACAAGAGACCCAGTACTTC.

The chain carries TRBV10-3 and TRBJ1-3, with 8 bases that match TRBD1. V shed 6 bases, J shed 0 bases, and the junction held 10 bases outside the gene matches. The germline V gene has CDR1 ENHRY and CDR2 SYGVKD. This CDR3 comprises 17 residues. This chain's CDR3 is CAISKVPGTGSGNTIYF. The CDR3 nucleotides read TGTGCCATCAGCAAAGTACCCGGGACAGGCTCTGGAAACACCATATATTTT.

This clone was recorded only once. The genes are TRBV4-1 and TRBJ1-2; TRBD1 might be the D (6 bases). CDR3 length: 16 residues. Germline V gene lookup returns CDR1 MGHRA and CDR2 YSYEKL. Trimming stripped 0 bases from V and 8 bases from J, with 19 bases between. CDR3 DNA sequence: TGCGCCAGCAGCCAAGAGGGGGCGGGGGGCGATTCAGGCTACACCTTC. Its translation is CASSQEGAGGDSGYTF.